The clone carrying this T cell receptor (beta chain) is a singleton in its sample. Its antigen is unknown. The data stem from a study of blood T cells in healthy people across ages. Overall study: Using template switching, researchers captured about one barcoded beta molecule for each two T cells.

Next came a second PCR, run for 7 to 11 cycles, which used a sample-barcoded 5' primer along with a J-beta primer mix. TCRdb ran MiXCR on the 5' RACE reads and lists one entry per CDR3 protein. This table holds more than 800,000 distinct CDR3 sequences, 40% to 45% found once. Broader study findings: Long-lived and aged donors differed, with more naive CD4+ cells and higher diversity in the long-lived.

V gave up 3 bases and J gave up 8 bases; unmatched junction bases: 12. The CDR3 consists of 14 residues. CDR1 GTSNPN and CDR2 SVGIG come from the germline V gene (reference sequence). V and J are TRBV30 and TRBJ1-2; 7 bases agree with TRBD1. Sequencing was performed on blood. The receptor was isolated from a woman aged 55-70 years in good health. The CDR3 loop is CAWRRLGTVSGYTF. The CDR3 bases are TGTGCCTGGAGGAGACTGGGGACAGTCTCGGGCTACACCTTC.